The clone carrying this T cell receptor beta chain has just one count. Its antigen is not identified. Profiled with immunoSEQ multiplex PCR; TCRdb holds only in-frame clones, not every one. The sample shows 150,000 to 200,000 clones, around nine tenths of them seen only once. V dropped 5 bases and J dropped 5 bases, with 13 bases sitting between them. In germline, CDR1 is SGHTA, CDR2 FQGTGA. The CDR3 has 14 residues. The sample originates from a study of lymphopenia after photon versus proton radiotherapy. Study-wide results and limits: Under photons, naive T cells and diversity fell while effector/memory populations rose.

The input for sequencing was peripheral blood, taken from a patient treated with photon-based radiotherapy. The rearrangement joins TRBV7-3 to TRBJ2-1; D gene uncertain. The clonotype comes from a man aged 45 to 65 with gastric cancer. CDR3 DNA sequence: TGTGCCAGCAGCCCCGGTGGCCCGAACAATGAGCAGTTCTTC. As protein: CASSPGGPNNEQFF.